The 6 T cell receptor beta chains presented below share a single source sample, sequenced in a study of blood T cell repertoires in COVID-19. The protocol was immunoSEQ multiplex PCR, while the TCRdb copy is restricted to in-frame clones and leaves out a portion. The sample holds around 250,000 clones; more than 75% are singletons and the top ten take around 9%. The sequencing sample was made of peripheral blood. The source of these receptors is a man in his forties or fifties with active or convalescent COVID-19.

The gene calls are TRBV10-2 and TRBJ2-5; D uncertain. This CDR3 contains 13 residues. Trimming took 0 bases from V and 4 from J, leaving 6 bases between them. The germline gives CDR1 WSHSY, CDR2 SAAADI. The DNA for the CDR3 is TGCGCCAGCAGTGAGTCTACAAGAGAGACCCAGTACTTC. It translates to CASSESTRETQYF.

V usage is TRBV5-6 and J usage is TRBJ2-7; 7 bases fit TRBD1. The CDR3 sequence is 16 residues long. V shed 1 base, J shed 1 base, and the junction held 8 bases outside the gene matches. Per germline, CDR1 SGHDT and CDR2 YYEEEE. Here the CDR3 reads CASSLTGAGRSYEQYF. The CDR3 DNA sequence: TGTGCCAGCAGCTTGACAGGGGCGGGCAGATCCTACGAGCAGTACTTC.

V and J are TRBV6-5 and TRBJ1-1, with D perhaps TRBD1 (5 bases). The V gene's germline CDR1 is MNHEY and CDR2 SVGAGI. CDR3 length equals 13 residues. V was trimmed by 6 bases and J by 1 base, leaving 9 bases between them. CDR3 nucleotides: TGTGCCAGCAGCCTAGGACAGAACACTGAAGCTTTCTTT. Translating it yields CASSLGQNTEAFF.

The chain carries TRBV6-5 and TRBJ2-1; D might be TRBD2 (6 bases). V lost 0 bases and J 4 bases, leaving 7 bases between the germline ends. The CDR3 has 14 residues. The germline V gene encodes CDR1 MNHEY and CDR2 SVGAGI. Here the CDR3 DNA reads TGTGCCAGCAGTTACTCGGGGAGGTACAATGAGCAGTTCTTC. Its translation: CASSYSGRYNEQFF.

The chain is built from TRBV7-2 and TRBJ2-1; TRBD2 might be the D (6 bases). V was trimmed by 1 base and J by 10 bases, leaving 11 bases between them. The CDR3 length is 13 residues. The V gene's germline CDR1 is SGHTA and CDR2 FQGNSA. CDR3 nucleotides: TGTGCCAGCAGCTTAGTGGGGGGTTGGGAGCAGTTCTTC. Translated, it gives CASSLVGGWEQFF.

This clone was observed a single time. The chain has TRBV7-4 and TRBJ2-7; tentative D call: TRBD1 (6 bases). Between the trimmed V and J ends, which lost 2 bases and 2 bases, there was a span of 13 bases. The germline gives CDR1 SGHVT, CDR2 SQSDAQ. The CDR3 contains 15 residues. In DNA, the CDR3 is TGTGCCAGCAGCTTACCCCCCCAGGGGCCCTACGAGCAGTACTTC. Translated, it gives CASSLPPQGPYEQYF.